Presented here are 28 T cell receptor beta chains from one specimen sequenced in a study of tumor and adjacent non-tumor tissue in lung cancer. No cell sorting was done before RNA was extracted from the tissue. The normal lung tissue was taken more than 3 cm from the tumor edge. Three rounds of nested PCR, following a modified ARM-PCR protocol, produced the TCRbeta library. TCRdb re-derived calls from the multiplex PCR reads in MiXCR, one entry per CDR3 protein. The sample carries tens of thousands of distinct CDR3 sequences, under 70% recorded once. The sequencing sample was made of distant non-tumor lung tissue. Receptors originate from a woman aged 45-65 years with non-small cell lung cancer.

Many counts were recorded for this clonotype. The chain couples TRBV20-1 to TRBJ2-3; 10 positions match TRBD1. This CDR3 contains 14 residues. Germline V gene lookup returns CDR1 DFQATT and CDR2 SNEGSKA (reference sequence). Unmatched junction bases numbered 8, after V lost 7 bases and J lost 4 bases. CDR3 amino acids: CSGSGTGVPDTQYF. The CDR3 region has the DNA TGCAGTGGGTCCGGGACAGGGGTCCCAGATACGCAGTATTTT.

This clonotype was recorded many times. This chain connects TRBV4-1 to TRBJ1-4; D ambiguous. Germline V gene lookup returns CDR1 MGHRA and CDR2 YSYEKL. Trimming shortened V by 0 bases and J by 7 bases, and 12 bases separated the two germline ends. The CDR3 covers 15 residues. CDR3 amino acids: CASSQDGLAGEKLFF. The CDR3 DNA is TGCGCCAGCAGCCAAGATGGTTTAGCGGGTGAAAAACTGTTTTTT.

With respect to this clonotype: This CDR3 fails to terminate in the conserved phenylalanine or tryptophan, so it likely reflects a read error. V and J are TRBV10-3 and TRBJ2-1, with D hard to call. The CDR3 contains 15 residues. Germline loops: CDR1 ENHRY, CDR2 SYGVKD. The CDR3 is CTIKMPHSNSNEQFL. DNA of the CDR3: TGTACCATCAAAATGCCACACAGTAACAGCAATGAGCAGTTCCTC.

A word on this clonotype: Lacking the conserved final phenylalanine or tryptophan, this CDR3 likely reflects a read error. The chain joins TRBV28 to TRBJ1-2, with a possible D match to TRBD1 (5 bases). The CDR3 is 16 residues long. Trimming pared 3 bases from V and 2 bases from J, leaving 16 bases between. CDR1 is MDHEN and CDR2 is SYDVKM in the germline V gene. The CDR3 loop reads CASSFASGPPNYGYTS. CDR3 DNA sequence: TGTGCCAGCAGTTTCGCGTCAGGGCCCCCCAACTATGGCTACACCTCC.

The chain joins TRBV18 to TRBJ2-3, with D perhaps matching TRBD2 (5 bases). With 2 bases removed from V and 4 bases from J, the gap between germline ends came to 16 bases. This CDR3 contains 16 residues. Germline lookup yields CDR1 KGHSH and CDR2 LQKENI. The CDR3 DNA reads as TGTGCCAGCTCACCATCTGGACGGGGTGCTTCAGATACGCAGTATTTT. Translated: CASSPSGRGASDTQYF.

Concerning this clonotype: The conserved phenylalanine or tryptophan normally closing the CDR3 is absent here, so this likely arose from a read error. The V and J genes are TRBV20-1 and TRBJ2-5, with TRBD2 matching 10 bases. Per the germline V gene, CDR1 is DFQATT and CDR2 is SNEGSKA (reference sequence). The V segment lost 8 bases and the J segment 0 bases; nucleotides outside the gene matches: 6. The CDR3 is 14 amino acids. The CDR3 DNA reads as TGCAGTCGACTGGGACTAGCGCACCAAGAGACCCAGTACTTA. Encoded protein: CSRLGLAHQETQYL.

To note about this clonotype: Given a much more abundant clone one base away, this may be a read error. The chain links TRBV20-1 to TRBJ2-1; 12 positions match TRBD2. After removal of 7 bases from V and 0 bases from J, the junction contained 4 bases not matched to a gene. The CDR3 length is 15 residues. Germline CDR1 and CDR2: DFQATT and SNEGSKA (reference sequence). CDR3 bases: TGCAGTGTCGGACTAGCGGGGTACTCCTACAATGAGCAGTTCTTC. Amino acids: CSVGLAGYSYNEQFF.

The chain employs TRBV6-2 or TRBV6-3 and TRBJ2-3; D is possibly TRBD2 (5 bases). Germline V gene sequence: CDR1 MNHEY, CDR2 SVGEGT. V was clipped by 9 bases and J by 6 bases, with 13 bases between them. This CDR3 spans 12 amino acids. CDR3 nucleotides: TGTGCCAGTAGTCCGGGGTTGGATACGCAGTATTTT. It encodes CASSPGLDTQYF.

Regarding this clonotype: This may be a read error, as it is one base from a much larger clone. The chain uses TRBV6-1 and TRBJ2-1, with 10 bases matching TRBD1. CDR3 length: 16 amino acids. Germline V CDR1 and CDR2: MNHNS, SASEGT. CDR3 amino acids: CASSIEGTGVGNEQSF. CDR3 DNA: TGTGCCAGCAGTATTGAGGGGACAGGGGTGGGGAATGAGCAGTCCTTC.

The V gene is TRBV5-4, the J gene TRBJ2-1, with a possible D match to TRBD2 (5 bases). Trimming removed 1 base from V and 8 bases from J, with 13 bases in between. The length of the CDR3 is 14 residues. The V gene's germline CDR1 is SGHNT and CDR2 YYREEE (reference sequence). CDR3 in DNA: TGTGCCAGCAGCTTGAGGAGGATTACCGATGAGCAGTTCTTC. Translated: CASSLRRITDEQFF.

Only a few counts were recorded for this clonotype. The chain has TRBV11-2 and TRBJ2-7; a possible D gene is TRBD2 (6 bases). CDR3 size: 15 residues. V lost 5 bases and J 9 bases, leaving 23 bases between the germline ends. Germline-derived CDR1 and CDR2 are SGHAT and FQNNGV. The DNA for the CDR3 is TGTGCCAGCAGCCCTTGGGTTAGCGGTTCCTATGGGCAGTACTTC. This codes for CASSPWVSGSYGQYF.

A word on this clonotype: The germline gene is not matched at one end of the junction; a read error may be the cause. This chain connects TRBV28 to TRBJ1-5; no definite D call. The CDR3 sequence is 16 residues long. The germline gives CDR1 MDHEN, CDR2 SYDVKM. Written as DNA, the CDR3 is TGTGCCGGCAGATTTCTTGTGACGGATAGAAATCAGCCCCAGCATTTT. This encodes CAGRFLVTDRNQPQHF.

Notes on this clonotype: Just one base apart from a much larger clone, this may be a read error. The chain uses TRBV20-1 and TRBJ2-1; D gene uncertain. Germline V gene data show CDR1 as DFQATT and CDR2 as SNEGSKA (reference sequence). The CDR3 runs to 12 residues. The CDR3 DNA sequence: TGCAGTGCTAGTTATATTTTAGGTGAGCACTTCTTC. Residues: CSASYILGEHFF.

Concerning this clonotype: This clone may be a read error of a much larger clone one base away. The V gene is TRBV10-3, the J gene TRBJ1-1; weak D call: TRBD1 (5 bases). Germline-derived CDR1 and CDR2 are ENHRY and SYGVKD. This CDR3 is built from 14 residues. The CDR3 nucleotides read TGTGCCATCAAGCGGGGGGTAGACGACACTGAAGCTGTCTTT. This encodes CAIKRGVDDTEAVF.

In regard to this clonotype: The junction does not match germline at one end; this may be a read error. CDR3 sequence (DNA): TGTACCAGCCTGTCTGGGATGGGGGATGAGCAGTTCTTC. This translates into CTSLSGMGDEQFF. The chain uses TRBV11-1 and TRBJ2-1; D possibly matches TRBD1 or TRBD2 (5 bases each). The CDR3 contains 13 residues. The germline V gene has CDR1 SGHAT and CDR2 FQDESV (reference sequence).

This clonotype has only one observation. A much bigger clone sits one base away, suggesting this may be a read error. The rearrangement links TRBV28 to TRBJ2-7; 10 nucleotides match TRBD1. CDR1 and CDR2 (germline): MDHEN, SYDVKM. The CDR3 spans 12 residues. V lost 9 bases, J lost 6 bases, and 5 bases stayed unmatched. The CDR3 spells CARTGQGREQYF. For the CDR3, the DNA is TGTGCCAGAACGGGACAGGGGCGCGAGCAGTACTTC.

The chain recombines TRBV20-1 with TRBJ2-3; TRBD2 is a possible D gene (6 bases). The CDR3 has 15 residues. V was trimmed by 1 base and J by 11 bases, leaving 22 bases between them. In germline, CDR1 is DFQATT, CDR2 SNEGSKA (reference sequence). The CDR3 DNA reads TGCAGTGCTAGAGGCTCCCCCTGGGAGGCTCCTATGCAGTATTTT. Residues: CSARGSPWEAPMQYF.

The V gene is TRBV24-1, the J gene TRBJ1-5, with D unresolved. There are 15 residues in the CDR3. CDR1 is KGHDR and CDR2 is SFDVKD in the germline V gene. V dropped 3 bases and J dropped 2 bases, with 10 bases sitting between them. The CDR3 DNA sequence: TGTGCCACCAGTGATGAGGCTAGGGGCAATCAGCCCCAGCATTTT. Residues: CATSDEARGNQPQHF.

Worth noting for this clonotype: A read error may account for a junction end that differs from germline. The chain has TRBV4-3 and TRBJ2-4; 12 bases fit TRBD2. The CDR3 length is 19 residues. Germline lookup yields CDR1 LGHNA and CDR2 YSLEER. DNA of the CDR3: TGCGCCAGCAGCCAAGAGCCTAGCGGGAGGGCCTCTCGTTTGACGGTTCAGTATTTC. Translation gives CASSQEPSGRASRLTVQYF.

This clonotype was counted a single time. A single base separates this from a much larger clone, so it may be a read error. This chain joins TRBV14 and TRBJ2-1; TRBD2 aligns across 7 bases. Germline V gene sequence: CDR1 SGHDN, CDR2 FVKESK. V shed 0 bases and J 8 bases; nucleotides not matched to a gene: 10. CDR3 length: 16 amino acids. The CDR3 loop is CASSQDDGLGRDEQFF. As DNA, the CDR3 is TGTGCCAGCAGCCAAGATGATGGACTAGGGAGGGATGAGCAGTTCTTC.

With respect to this clonotype: A much more abundant neighbour one base away suggests this may be a read error. This chain uses TRBV12-3 or TRBV12-4 with TRBJ2-6, with 9 bases fitting TRBD2. The CDR3 runs to 20 residues. The trim removed 6 bases at V and 2 bases at J, leaving 17 bases unmatched. The CDR3 region has the DNA TGTGCCAGCAGCACCCAAGGGCTACTAGCGGGTAGCCCTGGGGCCAACGTCCTGACTTTC. Translation: CASSTQGLLAGSPGANVLTF.

In the case of this clonotype: An end of the junction differs from the germline gene, which may be a read error. The chain has TRBV28 and TRBJ2-7, with a tentative D call TRBD1 (6 bases). Germline V gene lookup returns CDR1 MDHEN and CDR2 SYDVKM. This CDR3 has 15 amino acids. The CDR3 sequence is CASRLMRPEQGEQYF. CDR3 sequence (DNA): TGCGCCAGCAGATTAATGAGACCGGAACAGGGCGAGCAGTACTTC. The variable domain in full, with the rest retrieved from reference TRBV28 and TRBJ2-7, is DVKVTQSSRYLVKRTGEKVFLECVQDMDHENMFWYRQDPGLGLRLIYFSYDVKMKEKGDIPEGYSVSREKKERFSLILESASTNQTSMYLCASRLMRPEQGEQYFGPGTRLTVT.

Concerning this clonotype: One junction end does not reproduce the germline sequence, and a read error may be involved. The chain has TRBV12-3 or TRBV12-4 and TRBJ2-2, with 10 bases that match TRBD2. This CDR3 contains 15 residues. The CDR3 nucleotides are TGTGCCAGCACCGGGACTAGCGTGAGTGCCGGGGAGTTGTTTTTT. It translates to CASTGTSVSAGELFF.

Comment on this clonotype: The missing conserved phenylalanine or tryptophan at the end of this CDR3 makes a read error likely. J is TRBJ2-3 and V is TRBV29-1; 8 bases map to TRBD1. This CDR3 region has 15 residues. Germline V gene data show CDR1 as SQVTM and CDR2 as ANQGSEA. CDR3 protein: CSAEFGTGGGDTQYL. The CDR3 DNA is TGCAGCGCCGAGTTCGGGACAGGCGGTGGAGATACCCAGTATCTT.

Only one count was recorded for this clonotype. The junction departs from germline at one end; a sequencing error may be responsible. The chain recombines TRBV11-1 with TRBJ2-5; D gene unclear. This CDR3 region has 14 residues. Germline CDR1 reads SGHAT; CDR2 reads FQDESV (reference sequence). CDR3: CASSLSTPHETQYF. As DNA, the CDR3 is TGTGCCAGCAGCTTATCAACTCCGCATGAGACCCAGTATTTC.

This clonotype was observed a handful of times. The junction departs from germline at one end; a sequencing error may be responsible. The chain employs TRBV11-2 and TRBJ1-2; D gene uncertain. Germline V lookup: CDR1 SGHAT, CDR2 FQNNGV. The CDR3 is 15 amino acids. The CDR3 DNA is TGTGCCAGCAGCCTCAGACCCGTCCTTAACTATGGCTATACCTTC. This sequence encodes CASSLRPVLNYGYTF.

The chain uses TRBV27 and TRBJ2-5; TRBD2 agrees at 7 bases. This CDR3 spans 16 amino acids. Germline CDR1 and CDR2: MNHEY and SMNVEV (reference sequence). The ends lost 5 bases at V and 4 bases at J; junction bases unmatched: 13. In DNA, the CDR3 is TGTGCCAGCAGTGACAAGAAGCGGGATATAACAGAGACCCAGTACTTC. It yields the protein CASSDKKRDITETQYF.

Notes on this clonotype: At one boundary the junction diverges from the germline segment, which might be a read error. V is TRBV7-2 and J is TRBJ2-1, with a possible D match to TRBD2 (5 bases). The CDR3 loop spans 13 amino acids. Germline V gene lookup returns CDR1 SGHTA and CDR2 FQGNSA. The CDR3 DNA sequence: TGTGTCAGCAGCCAGCGGTCTAGGAATGAGCAGTTCTTC. It codes for CVSSQRSRNEQFF.